This T cell receptor (beta chain) derives from a study of T cell repertoires in cytomegalovirus infection. Across the whole study: Indications came from public TCR beta signatures; they pointed to CMV infection and to a matching HLA type. General observations from the study: The study found HLA-C-restricted CMV-specific TCR beta clonotypes dominating the ex vivo response.

TCRdb called the reads again in MiXCR, with one record for every CDR3 protein. Here the sample spans approximately 750,000 distinct CDR3 sequences, 35% to 45% being singletons. This CDR3 comprises 13 residues. The germline gives CDR1 SEHNR, CDR2 FQNEAQ (reference sequence). V lost 6 bases and J lost 6, with 14 bases in between. This clonotype has just a few counts. Its specificity is unknown. The chain carries TRBV7-9 and TRBJ1-2; a weak D match, TRBD1 (5 bases). The specimen sequenced was PBMCs. This receptor was identified in a human donor in good health (CMV status not recorded). Some clones in this sample may be carry-over from other donors' samples. In DNA form, the CDR3 reads TGTGCCAGCAGGCCACTGGGGGAGAATGGCTACACCTTC. As protein: CASRPLGENGYTF.